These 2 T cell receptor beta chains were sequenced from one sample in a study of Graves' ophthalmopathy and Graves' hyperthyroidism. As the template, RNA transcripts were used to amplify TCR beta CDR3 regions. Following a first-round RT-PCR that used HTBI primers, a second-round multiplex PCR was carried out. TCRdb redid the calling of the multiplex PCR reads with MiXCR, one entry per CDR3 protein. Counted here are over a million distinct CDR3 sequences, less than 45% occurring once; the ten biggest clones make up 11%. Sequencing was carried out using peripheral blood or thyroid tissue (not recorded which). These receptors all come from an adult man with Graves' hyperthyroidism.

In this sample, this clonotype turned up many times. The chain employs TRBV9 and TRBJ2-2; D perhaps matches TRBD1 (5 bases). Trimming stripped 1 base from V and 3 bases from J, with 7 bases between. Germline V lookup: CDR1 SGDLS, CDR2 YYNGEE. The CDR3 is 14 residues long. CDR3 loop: CASSVQGDTGELFF. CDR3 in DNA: TGTGCCAGCAGCGTACAGGGCGACACCGGGGAGCTGTTTTTT.

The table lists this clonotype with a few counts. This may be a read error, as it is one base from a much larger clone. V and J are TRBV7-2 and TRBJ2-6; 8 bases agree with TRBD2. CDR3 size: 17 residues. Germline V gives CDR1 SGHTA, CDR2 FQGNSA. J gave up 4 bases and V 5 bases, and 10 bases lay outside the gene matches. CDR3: CASSMPGGVPGANVLTF. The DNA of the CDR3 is TGTGCCAGCAGCATGCCGGGAGGGGTACCCGGGGCCAACGTCCTGACTTTC.